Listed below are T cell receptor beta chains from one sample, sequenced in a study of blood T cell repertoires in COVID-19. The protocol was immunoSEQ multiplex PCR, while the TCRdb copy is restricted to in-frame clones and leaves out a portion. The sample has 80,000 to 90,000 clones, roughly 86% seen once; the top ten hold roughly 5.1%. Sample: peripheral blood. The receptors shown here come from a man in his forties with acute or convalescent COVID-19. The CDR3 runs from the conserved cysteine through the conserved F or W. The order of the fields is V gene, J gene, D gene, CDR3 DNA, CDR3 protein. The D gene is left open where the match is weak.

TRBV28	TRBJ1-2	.	TGTGCCAGCAGTTTAACCGGTAACTATGGCTACACCTTC	CASSLTGNYGYTF
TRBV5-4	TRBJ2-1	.	TGTGCCAGCAGCTTCGGGGACAATGAGCAGTTCTTC	CASSFGDNEQFF
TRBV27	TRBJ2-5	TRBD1	TGTGCCAGCAGTTTTAGAGGGGGCCGGGAGACCCAGTACTTC	CASSFRGGRETQYF
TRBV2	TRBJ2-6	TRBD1	TGTGCCAGCAGGGCTGACAGGGGGTTTCTAACTGGGGCCAACGTCCTGACTTTC	CASRADRGFLTGANVLTF
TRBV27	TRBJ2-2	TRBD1	TGTGCCAGCAGCGGGGGACAGGGGTTCCCCGGGGAGCTGTTTTTT	CASSGGQGFPGELFF
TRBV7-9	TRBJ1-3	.	TGTGCCAGCAGCTTTTCCGGGAGGGCAGGAAACACCATATATTTT	CASSFSGRAGNTIYF
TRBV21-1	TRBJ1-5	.	TGTGCCAGCAGCAAAGATGGCAGGGCGGGCAATCAGCCCCAGCATTTT	CASSKDGRAGNQPQHF
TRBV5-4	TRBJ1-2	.	TGTGCCAGCAGCTTGGACCAGCTAGCTAACTATGGCTACACCTTC	CASSLDQLANYGYTF
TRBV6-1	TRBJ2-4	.	TGTGCCAGCAGTGCCCCTTCGGGACATATAGCCAAAAACATTCAGTACTTC	CASSAPSGHIAKNIQYF
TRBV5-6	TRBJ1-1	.	TGTGCCAGCAGCCTCGTGGAGGGGAACACTGAAGCTTTCTTT	CASSLVEGNTEAFF
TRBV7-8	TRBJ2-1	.	TGTGCCAGCAGCTTAGCGACGACAGGTGGGGCTAGTGGGCAGTTCTTC	CASSLATTGGASGQFF
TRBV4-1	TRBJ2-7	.	TGCGCCAGCAGCCCACAGCGGACGTCCTACGAGCAGTACTTC	CASSPQRTSYEQYF